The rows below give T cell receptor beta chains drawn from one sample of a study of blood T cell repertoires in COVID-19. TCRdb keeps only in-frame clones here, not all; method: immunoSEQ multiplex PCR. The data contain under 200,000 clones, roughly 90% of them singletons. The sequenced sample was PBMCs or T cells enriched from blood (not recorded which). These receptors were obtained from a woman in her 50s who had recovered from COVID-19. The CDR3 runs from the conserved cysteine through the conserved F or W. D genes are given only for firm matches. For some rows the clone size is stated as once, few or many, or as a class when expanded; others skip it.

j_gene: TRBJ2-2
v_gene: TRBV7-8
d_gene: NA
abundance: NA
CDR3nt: TGTGCCAGCAGCCGGAGTTACACCGGGGAGCTGTTTTTT
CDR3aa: CASSRSYTGELFF

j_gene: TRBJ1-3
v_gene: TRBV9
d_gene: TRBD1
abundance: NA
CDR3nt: TGTGCCAGCAGCGTAGCCCAGGGGGCGACGGGAAACACCATATATTTT
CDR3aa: CASSVAQGATGNTIYF

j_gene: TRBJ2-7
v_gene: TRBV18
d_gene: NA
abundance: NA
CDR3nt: TGTGCCAGCTCACCAAACAGCTTGGGCTACGAGCAGTACTTC
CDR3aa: CASSPNSLGYEQYF

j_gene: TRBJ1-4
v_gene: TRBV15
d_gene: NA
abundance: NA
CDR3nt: TGTGCCACCAGCCGACCTGTGAACAGGGTGGAAAAACTGTTTTTT
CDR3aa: CATSRPVNRVEKLFF

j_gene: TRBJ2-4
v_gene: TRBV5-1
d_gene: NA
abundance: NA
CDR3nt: TGCGCCAGCAGCCCCGGCACGATGGCAGGCCAAGCCAAAAACATTCAGTACTTC
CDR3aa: CASSPGTMAGQAKNIQYF

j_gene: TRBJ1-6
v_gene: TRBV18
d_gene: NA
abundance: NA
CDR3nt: TGTGCCAGCTCACCTCGCGACAGGTCACCCCTCCACTTT
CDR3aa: CASSPRDRSPLHF

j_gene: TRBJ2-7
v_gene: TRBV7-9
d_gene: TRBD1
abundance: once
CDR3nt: TGTGCCAGCAGCTTAAGGGGACAGGGTATGAACGAGCAGTACTTC
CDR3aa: CASSLRGQGMNEQYF

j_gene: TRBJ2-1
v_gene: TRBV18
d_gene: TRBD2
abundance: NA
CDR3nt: TGTGCCAGCTCACCACCCGGACTAGAAGGATATAGCTCCTACAATGAGCAGTTCTTC
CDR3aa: CASSPPGLEGYSSYNEQFF

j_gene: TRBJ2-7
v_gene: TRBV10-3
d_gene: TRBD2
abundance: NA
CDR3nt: TGTGCCATCAAGGCGGGGGGTGCCAACGAGCAGTACTTC
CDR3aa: CAIKAGGANEQYF

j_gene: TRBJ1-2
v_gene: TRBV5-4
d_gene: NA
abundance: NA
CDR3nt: TGTGCCAGCAGCTTGGACTCCCCTAACTATGGCTACACCTTC
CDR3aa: CASSLDSPNYGYTF

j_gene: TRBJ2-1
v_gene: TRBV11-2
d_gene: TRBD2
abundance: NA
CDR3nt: TGTGCCAGCAGCTTGGATCTAGCGGGGGTTAACAATGAGCAGTTCTTC
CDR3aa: CASSLDLAGVNNEQFF

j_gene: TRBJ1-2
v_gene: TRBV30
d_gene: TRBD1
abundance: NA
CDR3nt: TGTGCCTGGAGTGAGGACAGGGGGTATGGCTACACCTTC
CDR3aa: CAWSEDRGYGYTF

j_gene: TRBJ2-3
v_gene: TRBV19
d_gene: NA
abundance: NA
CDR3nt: TGTGCCAGTAGTAGGGGGGTTAGCACAGATACGCAGTATTTT
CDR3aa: CASSRGVSTDTQYF

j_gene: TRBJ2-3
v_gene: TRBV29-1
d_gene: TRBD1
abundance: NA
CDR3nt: TGCAGCGTTGGAGAGGGGGCGTGGGGAGATACGCAGTATTTT
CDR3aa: CSVGEGAWGDTQYF

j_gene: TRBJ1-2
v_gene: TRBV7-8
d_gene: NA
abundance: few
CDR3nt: TGTGCCAGCAGCCCCAGTGATGACTATGGCTACACCTTC
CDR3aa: CASSPSDDYGYTF

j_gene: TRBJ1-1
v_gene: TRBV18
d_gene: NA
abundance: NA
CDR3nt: TGTGCCAGCTCAGAATACAGTCGGGGCACTGAAGCTTTCTTT
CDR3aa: CASSEYSRGTEAFF